Below, 16 T cell receptor beta chains from the same sample are listed, as sequenced in a study of blood T cell repertoires in COVID-19. The table came from immunoSEQ multiplex PCR; TCRdb's copy has only in-frame clones and leaves some out. The sample records 150,000 to 200,000 clones, roughly nine tenths being singletons. Sequencing input: peripheral blood. The receptors come from a woman aged 55-70 years with COVID-19, enrolled during active disease.

The CDR3 sequence: CASSGTSKTGGSEKLFF. In nucleotides, the CDR3 is TGTGCCAGCTCAGGGACATCCAAGACAGGCGGAAGTGAAAAACTGTTTTTT. This chain joins TRBV18 and TRBJ1-4; the D gene is possibly TRBD1 (6 bases). The V gene's germline CDR1 is KGHSH and CDR2 LQKENI. The CDR3 is made up of 17 amino acids. With 5 bases removed from V and 7 bases from J, the gap between germline ends came to 23 bases.

The chain links TRBV2 to TRBJ2-1; 10 bases align to TRBD2. Germline trimming cut 11 bases from V and 7 bases from J; bases unmatched to any gene: 20. Germline V CDR1 and CDR2: SNHLY, FYNNEI. The CDR3 consists of 17 residues. As DNA, the CDR3 is TGTGCCTTCATTACCCCGCGAGCGGGAGGGGCGGGGAATGAGCAGTTCTTC. Translated, it gives CAFITPRAGGAGNEQFF.

V is TRBV24-1 and J is TRBJ1-4, with D possibly being TRBD1 (5 bases). This CDR3 region has 13 residues. Germline-derived CDR1 and CDR2 are KGHDR and SFDVKD. Trimming removed 2 bases at V and 7 bases at J, with 7 bases between. CDR3 nucleotide sequence: TGTGCCACCAGTGATTGGAGGGGTGAAAAACTGTTTTTT. Translation: CATSDWRGEKLFF.

This clone was detected a few times. V is TRBV5-5 and J is TRBJ1-2, with D possibly being TRBD1 (5 bases). Trimming shortened V by 4 bases and J by 2 bases, and 15 bases separated the two germline ends. This CDR3 has 15 amino acids. CDR1 SGHKS and CDR2 YYEKEE come from the germline V gene (reference sequence). The CDR3 spells CASSLSGRVNYGYTF. CDR3 sequence (DNA): TGTGCCAGCAGCCTAAGTGGCAGGGTAAACTATGGCTACACCTTC.

The V call is TRBV5-1, the J call TRBJ2-1; D ambiguous. The CDR3 totals 16 residues. CDR1 and CDR2 from the germline V gene are SGHRS and YFSETQ. Trimming cost V 0 bases and J 2 bases, with 12 bases left between them. CDR3 residues: CASSLVAVGAYNEQFF. CDR3 coding DNA: TGCGCCAGCAGCTTGGTGGCAGTTGGTGCCTACAATGAGCAGTTCTTC.

The table lists this clone with a count of one. The genes are TRBV6-2 or TRBV6-3 and TRBJ1-1; 9 nucleotides match TRBD1. The CDR3 has 12 amino acids. The trim removed 6 bases at V and 12 bases at J, leaving 8 bases unmatched. CDR1 is MNHEY, CDR2 SVGEGT, per germline. The CDR3 loop reads CASSRTGEKTFF. Here the CDR3 DNA reads TGTGCCAGCAGCCGGACAGGGGAGAAGACTTTCTTT.

The genes are TRBV27 and TRBJ2-7, with 7 bases aligning to TRBD2. The CDR3 runs to 15 residues. Germline V gene sequence: CDR1 MNHEY, CDR2 SMNVEV (reference sequence). Trimming at V came to 1 base and at J to 3 bases, leaving 6 bases not matched to a gene. CDR3 in amino acids: CASSLFRDYNYEQYF. CDR3 sequence (DNA): TGTGCCAGCAGTTTATTCCGGGACTATAACTACGAGCAGTACTTC.

This chain uses TRBV6-2 or TRBV6-3 with TRBJ1-6; 7 bases agree with TRBD1. Germline lookup yields CDR1 MNHEY and CDR2 SVGEGT. V shed 6 bases, J shed 10 bases, and the junction held 9 bases outside the gene matches. CDR3 length: 14 amino acids. The CDR3 DNA sequence: TGTGCCAGCAGCCCCTCGGGACAGCGATCACCCCTCCACTTT. Translation gives CASSPSGQRSPLHF.

The rearrangement links TRBV30 to TRBJ1-5, with D possibly being TRBD1 (6 bases). CDR1 and CDR2 (germline): GTSNPN, SVGIG (reference sequence). Trimming took off 1 base at V and 4 bases at J, with 8 bases between the two ends. This CDR3 has 13 amino acids. CDR3: CAWSGDTNQPQHF. In DNA form, the CDR3 reads TGTGCCTGGAGTGGGGACACAAATCAGCCCCAGCATTTT.

The chain recombines TRBV7-6 with TRBJ2-7; D might be TRBD1 (5 bases). The CDR3 is made up of 14 amino acids. V lost 4 bases and J 7 bases, leaving 17 bases between the germline ends. Germline V gives CDR1 SGHVS, CDR2 FNYEAQ. The DNA for the CDR3 is TGTGCCAGCAGCTCATATATGGGTTCAGGGGAGCAGTACTTC. Protein product: CASSSYMGSGEQYF.

V is TRBV10-3 and J is TRBJ2-1, with 7 bases that match TRBD1. The V and J ends lost 3 bases and 2 bases, in that order; junction bases with no gene match: 1. The CDR3 contains 14 residues. The germline V gene encodes CDR1 ENHRY and CDR2 SYGVKD. In nucleotides, the CDR3 is TGTGCCATCAGTGAAGGGGGCGCCTACAATGAGCAGTTCTTC. It specifies CAISEGGAYNEQFF.

This clone occurred a few times. The V and J genes are TRBV5-1 and TRBJ1-1; no definite D call. Germline values: CDR1 SGHRS, CDR2 YFSETQ. The CDR3 runs 16 residues. Trimming removed 1 base from V and 1 base from J, with 14 bases in between. The CDR3 loop reads CASSLKSGKPNTEAFF. CDR3 nucleotides: TGCGCCAGCAGCTTGAAAAGCGGCAAACCGAACACTGAAGCTTTCTTT.

This clone was found once. V gene TRBV6-2 or TRBV6-3 combines with J gene TRBJ1-1, with unresolved D. The CDR3 has 15 amino acids. Deletions cut 0 bases from V and 5 bases from J, with 13 bases between. Germline V gene data show CDR1 as MNHEY and CDR2 as SVGEGT. CDR3 nucleotide sequence: TGTGCCAGCAGTTACTCGATGGCGGGGAGGACTGAAGCTTTCTTT. Translation gives CASSYSMAGRTEAFF.

V usage is TRBV29-1 and J usage is TRBJ1-4; D gene unclear. The CDR3 spans 14 residues. Germline lookup yields CDR1 SQVTM and CDR2 ANQGSEA. V shed 7 bases and J shed 7 bases, with 19 bases lying between them. The CDR3 DNA sequence: TGCAGCGCCCAGCCGGGGAATGCGGGTGAAAAACTGTTTTTT. It specifies CSAQPGNAGEKLFF.

The rearrangement uses TRBV30 and TRBJ1-3; D is ambiguous. V lost 3 bases, J lost 4 bases, and 7 bases lay in between. CDR1 is GTSNPN and CDR2 is SVGIG in the germline V gene (reference sequence). The CDR3 is made up of 12 amino acids. The CDR3 here is CAWSPRGNTIYF. DNA for the CDR3: TGTGCCTGGAGCCCCAGGGGAAACACCATATATTTT.

The rearrangement links TRBV2 to TRBJ1-6; 7 bases agree with TRBD1. Germline trimming cut 7 bases from V and 2 bases from J; bases unmatched to any gene: 8. There are 16 residues in the CDR3. Germline V gene sequence: CDR1 SNHLY, CDR2 FYNNEI. The CDR3 protein is CASTGTDRPYNSPLHF. CDR3 nucleotides: TGTGCCAGCACCGGAACGGACAGGCCCTATAATTCACCCCTCCACTTT.